Below, 21 T cell receptor beta chains from the same sample are listed, as sequenced in a study of blood T cell repertoires in COVID-19. This table comes from immunoSEQ multiplex PCR, and its TCRdb copy is limited to in-frame clones, with some not included. The data show under 200,000 clones, over 75% seen once. What was sequenced was peripheral blood. The receptors stem from a man between 65 and 85 years old with active or convalescent COVID-19.

The rearrangement joins TRBV5-1 to TRBJ1-5, with 10 nucleotides matching TRBD1. The V and J ends lost 0 bases and 6 bases, in that order; junction bases with no gene match: 3. Germline values: CDR1 SGHRS, CDR2 YFSETQ. The CDR3 totals 15 residues. The CDR3: CASSLAGDRGQPQHF. For the CDR3, the DNA is TGCGCCAGCAGCTTGGCTGGGGACAGGGGTCAGCCCCAGCATTTT.

The chain links TRBV7-2 to TRBJ2-7, with 12 bases fitting TRBD2. V was pared by 0 bases and J by 2 bases, with 8 bases of the junction left unmatched. Germline loops: CDR1 SGHTA, CDR2 FQGNSA. This CDR3 has 18 residues. The CDR3 spells CASSLAVRTSGTPYEQYF. For the CDR3, the DNA is TGTGCCAGCAGCTTAGCGGTGCGGACTAGCGGGACCCCCTACGAGCAGTACTTC.

This clone was counted a few times. The chain joins TRBV20-1 to TRBJ1-4; maybe TRBD1 (5 bases). CDR1 and CDR2 from the germline V gene are DFQATT and SNEGSKA (reference sequence). The CDR3 is 11 amino acids. V lost 6 bases and J 4 bases, leaving 6 bases between the germline ends. The chain's CDR3 is CSAGLNEKLFF. The CDR3 DNA sequence: TGCAGTGCGGGGCTTAATGAAAAACTGTTTTTT.

This clone came up a few times. The rearrangement joins TRBV28 to TRBJ1-6, with no clear D. This CDR3 is 13 amino acids long. The V end was cut by 2 bases, the J end by 8 bases, with 7 bases between. Germline V lookup: CDR1 MDHEN, CDR2 SYDVKM. CDR3 protein: CASSLAGHSPLHF. DNA of the CDR3: TGTGCCAGCAGTTTAGCGGGTCATTCACCCCTCCACTTT.

This clone has just a few counts. The CDR3 loop is CASSLSRTGTQYF. In DNA, the CDR3 is TGTGCCAGCAGCTTGAGTAGAACGGGGACCCAGTACTTC. This chain uses TRBV7-2 with TRBJ2-5; D is unclear. V shed 3 bases and J shed 7 bases, with 12 bases lying between them. Germline CDR1 SGHTA, CDR2 FQGNSA. CDR3 size: 13 residues.

The genes are TRBV10-3 and TRBJ1-2; D uncertain. This CDR3 region has 11 residues. Germline CDR1 reads ENHRY; CDR2 reads SYGVKD. V dropped 4 bases and J dropped 4 bases, with 4 bases sitting between them. The CDR3 sequence is CAISGAYGYTF. In DNA form, the CDR3 reads TGTGCCATCAGTGGGGCCTATGGCTACACCTTC.

This rearrangement joins TRBV6-1 to TRBJ2-7; 12 nucleotides align to TRBD2. The CDR3 has 17 amino acids. CDR1 is MNHNS, CDR2 SASEGT, per germline. V gave up 4 bases and J gave up 5 bases; unmatched junction bases: 12. The CDR3 coding sequence is TGTGCCAGCAGTGGGATGAGGGCTAGCGGGAGGGGCAACGAGCAGTACTTC. This codes for CASSGMRASGRGNEQYF.

The chain is built from TRBV9 and TRBJ1-1; possible D gene TRBD1, 5 bases. The germline V and J ends were trimmed by 4 bases and 2 bases, with 24 bases remaining between them. Germline lookup yields CDR1 SGDLS and CDR2 YYNGEE. The CDR3 runs to 18 residues. In DNA form, the CDR3 reads TGTGCCAGCAGCATCCGTTCTCGGGAGGGGACCTATAACACTGAAGCTTTCTTT. Protein: CASSIRSREGTYNTEAFF.

The chain couples TRBV9 to TRBJ1-3, with D perhaps TRBD1 (5 bases). The CDR3 is 17 amino acids. Germline-derived CDR1 and CDR2 are SGDLS and YYNGEE. V was shortened by 4 bases and J by 2 bases, with 19 bases between the two germline ends. CDR3 residues: CASSNQNGGFAGNTIYF. CDR3 DNA: TGTGCCAGCAGCAATCAAAACGGGGGGTTTGCTGGAAACACCATATATTTT.

The DNA for the CDR3 is TGTGCCAGCAGCATAGTAGCTGGCTACACCTTC. Protein sequence: CASSIVAGYTF. This chain uses TRBV21-1 with TRBJ1-2. TRBV21-1 is shown as a pseudogene. The CDR3 has 11 amino acids.

The CDR3 reads CASSFSFGAGGTYEQYF. The DNA of the CDR3 is TGTGCCAGCAGTTTCTCTTTCGGAGCGGGAGGAACCTACGAGCAGTACTTC. This rearrangement joins TRBV27 to TRBJ2-7; 9 bases are a match to TRBD2. This CDR3 has 17 residues. The V and J ends lost 3 bases and 2 bases, in that order; junction bases with no gene match: 11. Germline CDR1 is MNHEY and CDR2 is SMNVEV (reference sequence).

In nucleotides, the CDR3 is TGCAGCGTTGAAGATCAAACGGGACAGGGAAACGAGCAGTACTTC. It codes for CSVEDQTGQGNEQYF. V gene TRBV29-1 combines with J gene TRBJ2-7; 9 bases map to TRBD1. With V trimmed by 0 bases and J by 5 bases, 8 bases remained unmatched. The CDR3 is made up of 15 amino acids. Germline CDR1 and CDR2: SQVTM and ANQGSEA.

Only a few counts were recorded for this clone. The rearrangement uses TRBV7-9 and TRBJ2-3; the match to TRBD1 covers 7 bases. The length of the CDR3 is 17 residues. CDR1 is SEHNR, CDR2 FQNEAQ, per germline (reference sequence). J gave up 1 base and V 2 bases, and 9 bases lay outside the gene matches. The CDR3 bases are TGTGCCAGCAGCTTACTCACGACAGGGTCGGGCACAGATACGCAGTATTTT. Protein product: CASSLLTTGSGTDTQYF.

The chain employs TRBV6-8 and TRBJ2-7; D gene unclear. The CDR3 totals 13 residues. Trimming removed 5 bases from V and 5 bases from J, with 13 bases in between. CDR1 is MNHGY, CDR2 SAAAGT, per germline. CDR3 residues: CASSALSRNEQYF. CDR3 sequence (DNA): TGTGCCAGCAGTGCCCTATCCAGGAACGAGCAGTACTTC.

This clone showed up just a few times. The V call is TRBV9, the J call TRBJ2-5, with D possibly TRBD1 on 7 matching bases. The V and J ends lost 3 bases and 3 bases respectively, with 15 bases between them. The CDR3 runs to 15 residues. CDR1 and CDR2 from the germline V gene are SGDLS and YYNGEE. CDR3 in amino acids: CASSAGDSRKETQYF. The CDR3 region has the DNA TGTGCCAGCAGCGCGGGGGACAGTCGGAAAGAGACCCAGTACTTC.

V and J are TRBV5-1 and TRBJ2-3, with TRBD2 identical over 9 bases. Germline-derived CDR1 and CDR2 are SGHRS and YFSETQ. The CDR3 runs 15 residues. The J segment lost 0 bases and the V segment lost 6 bases, leaving 5 bases of the junction unmatched. This CDR3 reads CASKEAGGSTDTQYF. CDR3 in DNA: TGCGCCAGCAAGGAAGCGGGGGGAAGCACAGATACGCAGTATTTT.

This chain connects TRBV4-1 to TRBJ2-7, with a possible D match to TRBD1 (5 bases). Trimming stripped 1 base from V and 3 bases from J, with 7 bases between. Germline V gene sequence: CDR1 MGHRA, CDR2 YSYEKL. CDR3 size: 13 residues. The CDR3 sequence is CASSQAQDYEQYF. Here the CDR3 DNA reads TGCGCCAGCAGCCAAGCACAGGACTACGAGCAGTACTTC.

The J gene is TRBJ1-2, the V gene TRBV7-9, with 8 positions matching TRBD1. The V and J ends lost 5 bases and 7 bases, in that order; junction bases with no gene match: 9. Germline CDR1 SEHNR, CDR2 FQNEAQ (reference sequence). The CDR3 has 14 amino acids. As DNA, the CDR3 is TGTGCCAGCAGCCGGGGCGGACAGGGAGCTGGCTACACCTTC. It is translated as CASSRGGQGAGYTF. The full variable domain, completed using reference TRBV7-9 and TRBJ1-2, is DTGVSQNPRHKITKRGQNVTFRCDPISEHNRLYWYRQTLGQGPEFLTYFQNEAQLEKSRLLSDRFSAERPKGSFSTLEIQRTEQGDSAMYLCASSRGGQGAGYTFGSGTRLTVV.

The rearrangement links TRBV7-9 to TRBJ1-3; D is unresolved. Germline loops: CDR1 SEHNR, CDR2 FQNEAQ (reference sequence). V was cut by 2 bases and J by 0 bases, with 8 bases left in between. The CDR3 covers 15 residues. This CDR3 is CASSLMGSSGNTIYF. The DNA of the CDR3 is TGTGCCAGCAGCTTAATGGGGAGCTCTGGAAACACCATATATTTT. Full variable domain (remainder filled in from reference TRBV7-9 and TRBJ1-3): DTGVSQNPRHKITKRGQNVTFRCDPISEHNRLYWYRQTLGQGPEFLTYFQNEAQLEKSRLLSDRFSAERPKGSFSTLEIQRTEQGDSAMYLCASSLMGSSGNTIYFGEGSWLTVV.

The chain uses TRBV6-5 and TRBJ2-1; TRBD2 agrees at 8 bases. CDR3 size: 15 residues. V gave up 0 bases and J gave up 8 bases; unmatched junction bases: 6. Germline V gives CDR1 MNHEY, CDR2 SVGAGI. The CDR3 DNA is TGTGCCAGCAGTTACTCGGGACCGGGGGGGCATGAGCAGTTCTTC. Encoded protein: CASSYSGPGGHEQFF.

The chain links TRBV5-1 to TRBJ2-7, with D uncertain. The germline gives CDR1 SGHRS, CDR2 YFSETQ. The CDR3 sequence is 14 residues long. The V gene lost 5 bases and the J gene lost 1 base, with 13 bases spanning the gap. CDR3 residues: CASSRSEQSYEQYF. For the CDR3, the DNA is TGCGCCAGCAGTAGGAGCGAACAATCCTACGAGCAGTACTTC.